This T cell receptor beta chain was documented in a study of shared clonotypes between healthy human individuals. Germline-derived CDR1 and CDR2 are MNHEY and SMNVEV (reference sequence). The CDR3 totals 15 residues. V gave up 7 bases and J gave up 3 bases; unmatched junction bases: 8. Clones were read by immunoSEQ multiplex PCR, and TCRdb kept only the in-frame ones, dropping some. The sample carries 2 million to 2.5 million clones, 85% to 95% recorded once. This chain links TRBV27 with TRBJ2-2; 7 nucleotides align to TRBD1. The specimen sequenced was naive CD4+ T cells from PBMCs. Subset meaning: CD45RA+ positively selected. The clonotype originates from a man between 18 and 29 years old in good health. Some clones in this sample may be carry-over from other donors' samples. The CDR3 DNA sequence: TGTGCCAGCAAAACCAGACAGGGCGACACCGGGGAGCTGTTTTTT. Its translation is CASKTRQGDTGELFF.